Each of the 21 T cell receptor beta chains below was sequenced from the same sample in a study of cytomegalovirus exposure and HLA in healthy donors. Vbeta (60) and Jbeta (13) primers were used in the PCR. TCRdb's table, derived via immunoSEQ multiplex PCR, lists solely in-frame clones and lacks some. This sample has 90,000 to 120,000 clones, with about 81% found just once. Sample: PBMCs. All receptors derive from a man between 25 and 39 years old in good health and CMV-seropositive.

This chain joins TRBV7-9 and TRBJ1-2; D ambiguous. Deletions cut 5 bases from V and 4 bases from J, with 14 bases between. The germline V gene has CDR1 SEHNR and CDR2 FQNEAQ (reference sequence). The CDR3 has 14 residues. The CDR3 here is CASSGDVGAYGYTF. The CDR3 region has the DNA TGTGCCAGCAGCGGTGATGTGGGCGCCTATGGCTACACCTTC.

The chain employs TRBV7-6 and TRBJ2-1; 10 bases line up with TRBD2. Germline values: CDR1 SGHVS, CDR2 FNYEAQ. Trimming removed 5 bases from V and 5 bases from J; junction bases left unmatched: 12. The CDR3 consists of 17 residues. For the CDR3, the DNA is TGTGCCAGCAGCGCACATAGTGGTCTAGCGGGGGACAATGAGCAGTTCTTC. It codes for CASSAHSGLAGDNEQFF.

V and J are TRBV19 and TRBJ2-7, with a tentative D call TRBD1 (6 bases). The CDR3 runs 14 residues. Germline V gives CDR1 LNHDA, CDR2 SQIVND (reference sequence). V was cut by 4 bases and J by 0 bases, with 10 bases left in between. The CDR3 DNA is TGTGCCAGTAGTAGACAGGTCAGCTCCTACGAGCAGTACTTC. This codes for CASSRQVSSYEQYF.

The chain joins TRBV4-2 to TRBJ2-7; 16 bases map to TRBD2. CDR1 and CDR2 (germline): LGHNA, YNFKEQ. The trim removed 4 bases at V and 7 bases at J, leaving 10 bases unmatched. The CDR3 covers 17 residues. DNA of the CDR3: TGTGCCAGCAGCCCAGCCGGGACTAGCGGGGGGGCTGGGGAGCAGTACTTC. Protein: CASSPAGTSGGAGEQYF.

The chain links TRBV11-2 to TRBJ2-7, with D perhaps matching TRBD1 (5 bases). With 2 bases removed from V and 5 bases from J, the gap between germline ends came to 16 bases. Germline assignment: CDR1 SGHAT and CDR2 FQNNGV. CDR3 length: 15 amino acids. CDR3 in DNA: TGTGCCAGCAGCTTAAGAAGGGGCCCATTGAACGAGCAGTACTTC. Protein product: CASSLRRGPLNEQYF.

The chain joins TRBV7-9 to TRBJ2-7; no definite D call. CDR3 length: 13 amino acids. V dropped 0 bases and J dropped 4 bases, with 7 bases sitting between them. Germline V CDR1 and CDR2: SEHNR, FQNEAQ (reference sequence). The CDR3 sequence is CASSLAEEYEQYF. In nucleotides, the CDR3 is TGTGCCAGCAGCTTAGCAGAAGAGTACGAGCAGTACTTC.

The V gene is TRBV2, the J gene TRBJ1-6; D is uncertain. The CDR3 contains 13 residues. The V end lost 3 bases, the J end lost 9 bases, and 9 bases lay between the germline ends. CDR1 is SNHLY, CDR2 FYNNEI, per germline. CDR3 nucleotide sequence: TGTGCCAGCAGTGACCTGCTATTTTCACCCCTCCACTTT. It codes for CASSDLLFSPLHF.

The genes are TRBV4-2 and TRBJ2-3; D perhaps matches TRBD2 (7 bases). Germline loops: CDR1 LGHNA, CDR2 YNFKEQ. CDR3 length equals 16 residues. Trimming took off 4 bases at V and 3 bases at J, with 17 bases between the two ends. CDR3 residues: CASSRQAGTITDTQYF. CDR3 DNA sequence: TGTGCCAGCAGCCGACAGGCCGGGACTATAACAGATACGCAGTATTTT.

There are a few counts of this clone. The chain links TRBV2 to TRBJ1-6; tentatively, D is TRBD1 (5 bases). Trimming left V 6 bases short and J 7 bases short, with 13 bases between. The CDR3 length is 14 residues. The germline V gene encodes CDR1 SNHLY and CDR2 FYNNEI. CDR3 nucleotide sequence: TGTGCCAGCAGGAAGGGGCAGGGCAATTCACCCCTCCACTTT. Translation: CASRKGQGNSPLHF.

The rearrangement links TRBV18 to TRBJ2-3; 12 positions match TRBD2. CDR3 size: 16 residues. The ends lost 7 bases at V and 3 bases at J; junction bases unmatched: 8. Germline V CDR1 and CDR2: KGHSH, LQKENI. DNA of the CDR3: TGTGCCAGCTGTGTACCCGGACTAGCGGGGACAGATACGCAGTATTTT. Protein product: CASCVPGLAGTDTQYF.

Concerning this clone: An end of the junction differs from the germline gene, which may be a read error. The chain links TRBV7-9 to TRBJ1-6, with D possibly being TRBD1 (5 bases). The CDR3 has 16 amino acids. In germline, CDR1 is SEHNR, CDR2 FQNEAQ (reference sequence). The DNA for the CDR3 is TGTTCCAGCAGCCAGAAGACAGTAGGGGTTGGTTCACCCCTCCACTTT. Translated: CSSSQKTVGVGSPLHF.

J is TRBJ2-1 and V is TRBV6-4; 14 bases line up with TRBD2. This CDR3 has 15 amino acids. V shed 6 bases, J shed 8 bases, and the junction held 6 bases outside the gene matches. Germline CDR1 MRHNA, CDR2 SNTAGT. Written as DNA, the CDR3 is TGTGCCAGCAGAATGACTAGCGGGGGGGCCGATGAGCAGTTCTTC. Its translation is CASRMTSGGADEQFF.

V and J are TRBV5-1 and TRBJ1-3; tentatively, D is TRBD1 (6 bases). From germline, CDR1 is SGHRS and CDR2 YFSETQ. Trimming removed 0 bases from V and 0 bases from J, with 16 bases in between. The CDR3 runs to 18 residues. CDR3 in amino acids: CASSLDRVRASSGNTIYF. For the CDR3, the DNA is TGCGCCAGCAGCTTGGACAGGGTCCGAGCTAGCTCTGGAAACACCATATATTTT.

In the case of this clone: Relative to the germline gene, one junction end is altered; a read error may explain this. Other DNA variants within this sample encode the same CDR3. The CDR3 region has the DNA TGTGCCATCAGTCCGGGACAGGGAGCAAATGAGCAATTCTTC. It specifies CAISPGQGANEQFF. The rearrangement links TRBV10-3 to TRBJ2-1, with TRBD1 matching over 9 bases. Germline V gene sequence: CDR1 ENHRY, CDR2 SYGVKD. The CDR3 covers 14 residues.

The rearrangement links TRBV7-9 to TRBJ1-6; 7 bases are shared with TRBD1. Per the germline V gene, CDR1 is SEHNR and CDR2 is FQNEAQ (reference sequence). V lost 1 base and J lost 8; bases outside the gene matches: 2. The CDR3 has 14 residues. The CDR3, as DNA: TGTGCCAGCAGCTTAGGACAGGGATATTCACCCCTCCACTTT. This encodes CASSLGQGYSPLHF.

The chain uses TRBV6-5 and TRBJ1-2; no clear D. Trimming pared 7 bases from V and 5 bases from J, leaving 11 bases between. The CDR3 runs to 12 residues. The germline gives CDR1 MNHEY, CDR2 SVGAGI. The CDR3 bases are TGTGCCAGCACCCGATCGGGGTATGGCTACACCTTC. Translation gives CASTRSGYGYTF.

The chain uses TRBV5-5 and TRBJ2-5; 8 bases are shared with TRBD1. Trimming cost V 4 bases and J 3 bases; bases outside gene matches: 5. There are 14 residues in the CDR3. The V gene's germline CDR1 is SGHKS and CDR2 YYEKEE (reference sequence). The CDR3 protein is CASSLQGDKETQYF. As DNA, the CDR3 is TGTGCCAGCAGCCTACAGGGGGATAAAGAGACCCAGTACTTC.

This chain uses TRBV4-2 with TRBJ2-7; 8 nucleotides align to TRBD2. J was trimmed by 3 bases and V by 0 bases; bases with no gene match: 10. Germline loops: CDR1 LGHNA, CDR2 YNFKEQ. The CDR3 runs to 17 residues. The CDR3 region has the DNA TGTGCCAGCAGCCAAGAGGGGGCGGGACTAGGTAACTACGAGCAGTACTTC. Translation gives CASSQEGAGLGNYEQYF.

This clone was seen only a few times. The V and J genes are TRBV21-1 and TRBJ2-2; the table's D gene call, TRBD2, was not cross checked with the DNA. TRBV21-1 is labeled a pseudogene. The CDR3 has 13 amino acids. The DNA of the CDR3 is TGTGCCAGCACGGGGGGATGGGCCGGGGAGCTGTTTTTT. It encodes CASTGGWAGELFF.

Of note for this clone: The junction differs from germline at one of its ends, possibly a read error. The rearrangement joins TRBV7-9 to TRBJ1-2; D is possibly TRBD1 (6 bases). Germline assignment: CDR1 SEHNR and CDR2 FQNEAQ (reference sequence). CDR3 length: 16 amino acids. The CDR3 region is CSSSSQDSLLNYGYTF. The CDR3 coding sequence is TGTTCCAGCAGCTCCCAGGACAGCCTCCTTAACTATGGCTACACCTTC.

V is TRBV19 and J is TRBJ1-5; 8 positions agree with TRBD1. The V gene's germline CDR1 is LNHDA and CDR2 SQIVND (reference sequence). Germline trimming cut 7 bases from V and 4 bases from J; bases unmatched to any gene: 6. The CDR3 runs 14 residues. This CDR3 reads CASTWQGANQPQHF. DNA for the CDR3: TGTGCCAGTACATGGCAGGGGGCAAATCAGCCCCAGCATTTT.